The source of this T cell receptor beta chain is a study of T cells in Graves' hyperthyroidism and ophthalmopathy. Study-wide context: Pretreatment peripheral blood was obtained at initial diagnosis. The study, taken as a whole, reports: Most thyroid clonotypes with frequency above 0.001 were detected in blood.

Amplification targeted TCR beta CDR3 regions from RNA transcripts. Initially, a first-round RT-PCR of the TCR CDR3 employed the HTBI primer set. MiXCR, run by TCRdb on the multiplex PCR reads, gives a single entry per CDR3 protein. The repertoire holds some 380,000 distinct CDR3 sequences, with about 13% as singletons. CDR3 length: 15 amino acids. J gave up 5 bases and V 2 bases, and 1 base lay outside the gene matches. Germline V CDR1 and CDR2: MDHEN, SYDVKM. This clonotype was counted many times. Its antigen is currently unknown. Sample: blood. The V call is TRBV28, the J call TRBJ1-6; 9 bases map to TRBD1. The origin of this receptor is a man aged 25 to 40 with Graves' hyperthyroidism that later progressed to Graves' ophthalmopathy. The CDR3 reads CASSLGQGNNSPLHF. The CDR3 nucleotides are TGTGCCAGCAGTTTAGGACAGGGGAATAATTCACCCCTCCACTTT. Full variable domain (outside the CDR3, taken from reference TRBV28 and TRBJ1-6): DVKVTQSSRYLVKRTGEKVFLECVQDMDHENMFWYRQDPGLGLRLIYFSYDVKMKEKGDIPEGYSVSREKKERFSLILESASTNQTSMYLCASSLGQGNNSPLHFGNGTRLTVT.